This TCR beta chain stems from a study of response to subunit inactivated influenza vaccine. In this sample, this clonotype turned up many times. As yet, its antigen is unknown. V lost 5 bases and J lost 0, with 4 bases in between. CDR3 size: 12 residues. Germline loops: CDR1 MNHNS, CDR2 SASEGT. TCRdb recomputed calls from the RT-PCR reads with MiXCR, one row per CDR3 protein. The table has about 830,000 distinct CDR3 sequences, less than 20% seen once. General study results and limits: Authors proposed each seasonal influenza vaccination draws in few new T cells.

Material: PBMCs from blood, obtained 5 to 6 days after vaccination. The chain links TRBV6-1 to TRBJ1-1, with D unresolved. The receptor was derived from a man aged 45-65 years who received an inactivated influenza vaccine. CDR3 nucleotides: TGTGCCAGCAGTTTCATGAACACTGAAGCTTTCTTT. It yields the protein CASSFMNTEAFF.